Presented here are 20 T cell receptor beta chains from one specimen sequenced in a study of OX40 agonist ivuxolimab in advanced cancers. TCRdb keeps only in-frame clones here, not all; method: immunoSEQ multiplex PCR. The sample lists over 10,000 clones; about four fifths were seen once. The sample was CD4+ or CD8+ T cells sorted from blood, taken in a trial of the OX40 agonist ivuxolimab. These receptors came from an adult with an advanced solid tumor such as melanoma, head and neck, liver or kidney cancer.

The chain is built from TRBV18 and TRBJ1-1; D gene uncertain. Germline loops: CDR1 KGHSH, CDR2 LQKENI. Trimming stripped 10 bases from V and 1 base from J, with 13 bases between. The CDR3 totals 13 residues. CDR3 loop: CATTQQANTEAFF. CDR3 bases: TGTGCCACCACACAGCAGGCGAACACTGAAGCTTTCTTT.

The CDR3 loop reads CASSLAGGEQYF. DNA for the CDR3: TGTGCCAGCAGCTTGGCTGGGGGCGAGCAGTACTTC. The chain links TRBV4-2 to TRBJ2-7; D tentatively fits TRBD1 or TRBD2 (5 bases each). V lost 5 bases and J 6 bases, leaving 11 bases between the germline ends. Looked up from germline, CDR1 is LGHNA and CDR2 is YNFKEQ. The CDR3 loop spans 12 amino acids.

The V gene is TRBV5-5, the J gene TRBJ2-7, with D perhaps TRBD2 (5 bases). V was trimmed by 2 bases and J by 0 bases, leaving 15 bases between them. Germline CDR1 SGHKS, CDR2 YYEKEE (reference sequence). The CDR3 runs to 16 residues. The CDR3 DNA reads as TGTGCCAGCAGCTTATTAATTGGACTTTCCTCCTACGAGCAGTACTTC. This sequence encodes CASSLLIGLSSYEQYF.

This chain joins TRBV18 and TRBJ1-6; 10 bases agree with TRBD1. The CDR3 is 15 residues long. After removal of 4 bases from V and 7 bases from J, the junction contained 4 bases not matched to a gene. Germline CDR1 and CDR2: KGHSH and LQKENI. The CDR3 nucleotides read TGTGCCAGCTCACGCCGGGACAGGGGCAATTCACCCCTCCACTTT. Protein: CASSRRDRGNSPLHF.

The V call is TRBV9, the J call TRBJ2-7; D may be TRBD2 (6 bases). Germline V gene sequence: CDR1 SGDLS, CDR2 YYNGEE. The CDR3 consists of 14 residues. V was cut by 0 bases and J by 3 bases, with 10 bases left in between. CDR3: CASSVATSSYEQYF. In nucleotides, the CDR3 is TGTGCCAGCAGCGTAGCTACTAGCAGCTACGAGCAGTACTTC.

As DNA, the CDR3 is TGTGCCAGCAGCCAAGATTGGCCGGGTGAAGGGGAGACCCAGTACTTC. Encoded protein: CASSQDWPGEGETQYF. This rearrangement joins TRBV4-2 to TRBJ2-5, with D hard to call. The CDR3 spans 16 residues. Trimming cost V 0 bases and J 5 bases, with 16 bases left between them. CDR1 and CDR2 from the germline V gene are LGHNA and YNFKEQ.

This clone has just one count. The chain carries TRBV4-3 and TRBJ1-4; 9 bases fit TRBD1. V trimming: 4 bases; J trimming: 8 bases; junction bases outside the gene matches: 5. Germline values: CDR1 LGHNA, CDR2 YSLEER. The CDR3 runs to 14 residues. This CDR3 reads CASSPWTGDEKLFF. As DNA, the CDR3 is TGCGCCAGCAGCCCATGGACAGGGGACGAAAAACTGTTTTTT.

The chain joins TRBV7-9 to TRBJ1-1; D remains ambiguous. Trimming removed 6 bases at V and 1 base at J, with 12 bases between. This CDR3 has 14 amino acids. Germline-derived CDR1 and CDR2 are SEHNR and FQNEAQ (reference sequence). The CDR3 coding sequence is TGTGCCAGCAGACCGGCCTCTTGGAACACTGAAGCTTTCTTT. As protein: CASRPASWNTEAFF.

The rearrangement links TRBV7-9 to TRBJ2-3; D gene unclear. V was pared by 1 base and J by 3 bases, with 8 bases between. The length of the CDR3 is 14 residues. Germline lookup yields CDR1 SEHNR and CDR2 FQNEAQ (reference sequence). The CDR3 nucleotides read TGTGCCAGCAGCTTAGATCCGGAGACAGATACGCAGTATTTT. Encoded protein: CASSLDPETDTQYF.

The V and J genes are TRBV10-1 and TRBJ1-1, with no clear D. Germline-derived CDR1 and CDR2 are WNHNN and SYGVQD (reference sequence). The CDR3 is made up of 11 amino acids. Trimming took 3 bases from V and 5 from J, leaving 4 bases between them. CDR3 coding DNA: TGCGCCAGCAGTGATGGGACTGAAGCTTTCTTT. Amino acids: CASSDGTEAFF.

With regard to this clone: At the DNA level, this CDR3 is encoded by other sequences in the same sample as well. V and J are TRBV7-9 and TRBJ2-6; 7 bases match TRBD1. Germline lookup yields CDR1 SEHNR and CDR2 FQNEAQ (reference sequence). The CDR3 runs to 15 residues. With V trimmed by 5 bases and J by 2 bases, 3 bases remained unmatched. The CDR3 DNA is TGTGCCAGCAGCCGTACAGGGGCTGGGGCCAACGTCCTGACTTTC. It translates to CASSRTGAGANVLTF. Full variable domain (rest looked up from reference TRBV7-9 and TRBJ2-6): DTGVSQNPRHKITKRGQNVTFRCDPISEHNRLYWYRQTLGQGPEFLTYFQNEAQLEKSRLLSDRFSAERPKGSFSTLEIQRTEQGDSAMYLCASSRTGAGANVLTFGAGSRLTVL.

This chain uses TRBV28 with TRBJ1-2; the match to TRBD1 covers 8 bases. The CDR3 totals 13 residues. Germline CDR1 is MDHEN and CDR2 is SYDVKM. With V trimmed by 8 bases and J by 4 bases, 6 bases remained unmatched. CDR3 nucleotides: TGTGCCAGCCTACAGGGGGGCTTCTATGGCTACACCTTC. This encodes CASLQGGFYGYTF.

The chain has TRBV10-3 and TRBJ2-2, with D maybe TRBD2 (6 bases). Germline CDR1 ENHRY, CDR2 SYGVKD. V was cut by 8 bases and J by 1 base, with 11 bases left in between. CDR3 length: 14 amino acids. The CDR3 DNA sequence: TGTGCCATCCAGAAGGAGGGGAACACCGGGGAGCTGTTTTTT. Amino acids: CAIQKEGNTGELFF.

V is TRBV10-1 and J is TRBJ1-1; D call uncertain. The V gene's germline CDR1 is WNHNN and CDR2 SYGVQD (reference sequence). The CDR3 runs to 14 residues. V lost 3 bases and J 4 bases, leaving 12 bases between the germline ends. The CDR3 DNA sequence: TGCGCCAGCAGTGATTTTATAGGGAGCACTGAAGCTTTCTTT. It translates to CASSDFIGSTEAFF.

This clone has just a few counts. This chain connects TRBV6-6 to TRBJ2-1, with TRBD2 matching over 8 bases. CDR1 MNHNY and CDR2 SVGAGI come from the germline V gene (reference sequence). The CDR3 consists of 15 residues. The ends lost 5 bases at V and 0 bases at J; junction bases unmatched: 3. CDR3: CASSNSGSSYNEQFF. CDR3 nucleotides: TGTGCCAGCAGTAACAGCGGGAGCTCCTACAATGAGCAGTTCTTC.

The V gene is TRBV7-9, the J gene TRBJ1-2, with 9 bases that match TRBD1. The CDR3 has 16 residues. Germline loops: CDR1 SEHNR, CDR2 FQNEAQ (reference sequence). V lost 3 bases to trimming and J lost 0 bases; unmatched junction nucleotides: 5. The CDR3 loop is CASSFLRDRANYGYTF. For the CDR3, the DNA is TGTGCCAGCAGCTTCCTCCGGGACAGGGCTAACTATGGCTACACCTTC. Using reference TRBV7-9 and TRBJ1-2 for the parts outside the CDR3, the full variable domain is DTGVSQNPRHKITKRGQNVTFRCDPISEHNRLYWYRQTLGQGPEFLTYFQNEAQLEKSRLLSDRFSAERPKGSFSTLEIQRTEQGDSAMYLCASSFLRDRANYGYTFGSGTRLTVV.

The chain employs TRBV4-3 and TRBJ2-3, with 8 bases lining up with TRBD1. The CDR3 covers 15 residues. The germline gives CDR1 LGHNA, CDR2 YSLEER. The junction had 4 bases not matched to a gene; V was cut back by 3 bases and J by 2 bases. In nucleotides, the CDR3 is TGCGCCAGCAGCCAGGACAGGGCAGACACAGATACGCAGTATTTT. Amino acids: CASSQDRADTDTQYF.

The V and J genes are TRBV29-1 and TRBJ2-7, with D perhaps matching TRBD2 (5 bases). Germline V gene sequence: CDR1 SQVTM, CDR2 ANQGSEA. The CDR3 loop spans 12 amino acids. V was trimmed by 2 bases and J by 6 bases, leaving 11 bases between them. The chain's CDR3 is CSVESGLGEQYF. In nucleotides, the CDR3 is TGCAGCGTTGAATCGGGGTTAGGCGAGCAGTACTTC.

The chain employs TRBV15 and TRBJ2-7; tentatively, D is TRBD1 (6 bases). Germline CDR1 and CDR2: LNHNV and YYDKDF (reference sequence). This CDR3 contains 16 residues. Trimming removed 0 bases at V and 1 base at J, with 13 bases between. The chain's CDR3 is CATSRDATGLSYEQYF. For the CDR3, the DNA is TGTGCCACCAGCAGAGATGCAACAGGGTTATCCTACGAGCAGTACTTC.

The rearrangement joins TRBV9 to TRBJ2-7; possibly TRBD1 for D (6 bases). CDR3 size: 14 residues. The germline V and J ends were trimmed by 0 bases and 0 bases, with 7 bases remaining between them. The germline CDR1 and CDR2 sequences are SGDLS and YYNGEE. As DNA, the CDR3 is TGTGCCAGCAGCGTAGGGGACATCTCCTACGAGCAGTACTTC. It is translated as CASSVGDISYEQYF.